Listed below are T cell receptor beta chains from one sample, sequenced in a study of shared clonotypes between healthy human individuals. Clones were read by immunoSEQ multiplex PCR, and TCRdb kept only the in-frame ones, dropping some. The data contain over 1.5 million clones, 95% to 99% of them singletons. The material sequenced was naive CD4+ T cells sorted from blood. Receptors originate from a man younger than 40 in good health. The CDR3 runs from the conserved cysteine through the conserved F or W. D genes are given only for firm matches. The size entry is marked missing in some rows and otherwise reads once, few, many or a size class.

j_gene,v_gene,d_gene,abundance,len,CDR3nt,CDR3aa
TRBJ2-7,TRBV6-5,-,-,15,TGTGCCAGCGTAAGCCTTAGGGGACGAACCCACGAGCAGTACTTC,CASVSLRGRTHEQYF
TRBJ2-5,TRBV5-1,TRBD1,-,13,TGCGCCAGCAGCTTGACGGACAGGGAGACCCAGTACTTC,CASSLTDRETQYF
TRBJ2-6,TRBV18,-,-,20,TGTGCCAGCTCACCACCAAGAGGAGCGAAGGGTAGCTCTGGGGCCAACGTCCTGACTTTC,CASSPPRGAKGSSGANVLTF
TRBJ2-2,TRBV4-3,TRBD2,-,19,TGCGCCAGCAGCCAAGATAGCACGTTGGCGGGAGGGCGCACCGGGGAGCTGTTTTTT,CASSQDSTLAGGRTGELFF
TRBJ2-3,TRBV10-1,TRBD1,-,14,TGCGCCAGCAGCATGGGCAGGGGGCGAGATACGCAGTATTTT,CASSMGRGRDTQYF
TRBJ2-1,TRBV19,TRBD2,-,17,TGTGCCAGTAGTACTCTGGGGACTAGCAATGCCCCCAATGAGCAGTTCTTC,CASSTLGTSNAPNEQFF
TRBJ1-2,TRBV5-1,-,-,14,TGCGCCAGCAGCTTACAGAGCGCTAACTATGGCTACACCTTC,CASSLQSANYGYTF
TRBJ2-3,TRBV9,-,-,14,TGTGCCAGCAGCGACGGACCCGTGGCAGATACGCAGTATTTT,CASSDGPVADTQYF
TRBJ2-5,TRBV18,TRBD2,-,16,TGTGCCAGCTCACCGGTACTAGCGGGAGTCCAAGAGACCCAGTACTTC,CASSPVLAGVQETQYF
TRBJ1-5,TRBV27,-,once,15,TGTGCCAGCAGCCCACTATCGGGAATCAATCAGCCCCAGCATTTT,CASSPLSGINQPQHF
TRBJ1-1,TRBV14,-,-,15,TGTGCCAGCAGCCAAGATACGGTACGGAACACTGAAGCTTTCTTT,CASSQDTVRNTEAFF
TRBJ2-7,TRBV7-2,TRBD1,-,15,TGTGCCAGCAGCTTCCGGGACAGGGACTCCTACGAGCAGTACTTC,CASSFRDRDSYEQYF
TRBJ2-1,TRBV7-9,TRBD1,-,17,TGTGCCAGCAGCTTACACCGTCGGGACAGCTCCTACAATGAGCAGTTCTTC,CASSLHRRDSSYNEQFF
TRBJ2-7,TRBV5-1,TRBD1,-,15,TGCGCCAGCAGTCAAAGGGGGACAGGGGGCTACGAGCAGTACTTC,CASSQRGTGGYEQYF
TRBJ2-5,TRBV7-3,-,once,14,TGTGCCAGCAGCCAGACTGGGAGCAGGGAGACCCAGTACTTC,CASSQTGSRETQYF
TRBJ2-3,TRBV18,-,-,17,TGTGCCAGCTCACCACAACTAGCCGGGACTAGCACAGATACGCAGTATTTT,CASSPQLAGTSTDTQYF
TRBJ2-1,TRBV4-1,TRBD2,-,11,TGCGCCAGCAGCCAAGATCGGGGGGGGTTCTTC,CASSQDRGGFF
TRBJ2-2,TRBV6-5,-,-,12,TGTGCCAGCAGTTCCACCACCGGGGAGCTGTTTTTT,CASSSTTGELFF
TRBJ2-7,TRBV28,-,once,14,TGTGCCAGCAGTTCGGGGGAGGAATCCTACGAGCAGTACTTC,CASSSGEESYEQYF
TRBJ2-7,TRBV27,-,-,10,TGTGCCAAAGGGGCCTCCGAGCAGTACTTC,CAKGASEQYF
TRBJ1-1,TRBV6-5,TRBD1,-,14,TGTGCCAGCAGTTACATAGGACAGGTGGTTCAAGCTTTCTTT,CASSYIGQVVQAFF
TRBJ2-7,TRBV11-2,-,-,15,TGTGCCAGCAGCCTTACGAAGTGGGGATCCTACGAGCAGTACTTC,CASSLTKWGSYEQYF
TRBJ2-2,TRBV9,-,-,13,TGTGCCAGCAGCCCCAAGGGTGGTGGGGAGCTGTTTTTT,CASSPKGGGELFF
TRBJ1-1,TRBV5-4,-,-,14,TGTGCCAGCAGATTCCAGGGGAGGAACACTGAAGCTTTCTTT,CASRFQGRNTEAFF
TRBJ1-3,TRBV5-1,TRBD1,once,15,TGCGCCAGCAGCTTGGGACAGGGCTTTGGAAACACCATATATTTT,CASSLGQGFGNTIYF
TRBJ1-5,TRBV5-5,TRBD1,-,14,TGTGCCAGCAGTCAGGACAGGGAGGATCAGCCCCAGCATTTT,CASSQDREDQPQHF
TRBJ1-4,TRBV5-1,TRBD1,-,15,TGCGCCAGCAGCTCGGGGACAGATGAAAGCGAAAAACTGTTTTTT,CASSSGTDESEKLFF